The sequence of this T cell receptor beta chain was determined in a study of blood T cell repertoires in COVID-19. Study context: Whether acute or convalescent, the COVID-19 samples came from the United States, Italy and Spain. T cells, B-cell-depleted T cells, or PBMCs provided the cDNA or gDNA that served as material.

Original processing methods: Estimation of nucleated cell counts was performed using reference gene primer amplification. This table comes from immunoSEQ multiplex PCR, and its TCRdb copy is limited to in-frame clones, with some not included. Clone size and V and J calls were adopted from that table, with D and trimming inferred from the DNA. The sample lists hundreds of thousands of clones; 90% were seen once. The study assigned cohorts using participant-reported clinical history. This clone was picked up a small number of times. The sample has other DNA sequences that encode this CDR3 too. The CDR3 has 14 residues. Germline CDR1 reads MDHEN; CDR2 reads SYDVKM. Trimming removed 2 bases from V and 6 bases from J; junction bases left unmatched: 2.

The receptor's source is a young woman with acute COVID-19. J is TRBJ2-1 and V is TRBV28; TRBD2 aligns across 9 bases. Sequencing was performed on PBMCs or T cells enriched from blood (not recorded which). CDR3 region: CASSLAGGSNEQFF. CDR3 bases: TGTGCCAGCAGTTTAGCGGGAGGGTCCAATGAGCAGTTCTTC.